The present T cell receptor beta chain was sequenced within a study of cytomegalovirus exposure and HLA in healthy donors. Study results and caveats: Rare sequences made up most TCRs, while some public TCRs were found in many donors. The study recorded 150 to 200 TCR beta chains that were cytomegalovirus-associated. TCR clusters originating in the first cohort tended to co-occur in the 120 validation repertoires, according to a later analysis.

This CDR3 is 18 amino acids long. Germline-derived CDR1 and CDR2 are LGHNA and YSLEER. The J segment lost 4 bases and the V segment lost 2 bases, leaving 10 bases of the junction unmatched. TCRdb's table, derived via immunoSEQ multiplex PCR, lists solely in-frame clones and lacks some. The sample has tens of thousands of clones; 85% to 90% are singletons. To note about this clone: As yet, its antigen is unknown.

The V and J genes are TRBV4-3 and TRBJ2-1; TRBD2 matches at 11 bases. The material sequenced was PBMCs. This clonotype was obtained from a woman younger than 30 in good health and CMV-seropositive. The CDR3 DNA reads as TGCGCCAGCAGCCAAAGAACCCTTAGCGGGGGGGGATACAATGAGCAGTTCTTC. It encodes CASSQRTLSGGGYNEQFF.